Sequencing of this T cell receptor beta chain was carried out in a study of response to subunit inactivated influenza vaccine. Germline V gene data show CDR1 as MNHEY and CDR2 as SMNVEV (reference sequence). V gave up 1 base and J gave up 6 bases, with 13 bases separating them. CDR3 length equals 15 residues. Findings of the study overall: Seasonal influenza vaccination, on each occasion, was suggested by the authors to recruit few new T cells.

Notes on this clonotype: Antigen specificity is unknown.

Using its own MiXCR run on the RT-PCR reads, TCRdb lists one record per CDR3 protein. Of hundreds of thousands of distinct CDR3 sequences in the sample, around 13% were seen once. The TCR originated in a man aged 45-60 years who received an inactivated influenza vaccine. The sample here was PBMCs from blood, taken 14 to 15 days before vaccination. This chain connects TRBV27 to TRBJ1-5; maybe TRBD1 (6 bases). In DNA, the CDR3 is TGTGCCAGCAGTTTATTAGGGGGGGTCGGTCAGCCCCAGCATTTT. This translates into CASSLLGGVGQPQHF.